A single T cell receptor beta chain is shown here with its context. The data stem from a study of blood T cell repertoires in COVID-19. Across the whole study: Sources were T cells, B-cell-depleted T cells, or PBMCs; the material itself was cDNA or gDNA.

Produced via immunoSEQ multiplex PCR; TCRdb's table is partial and in-frame only. The sample has approximately 240,000 clones, approximately 90% seen once; the top ten hold 2.1%. The TCR sequence derives from a woman aged 40 to 50 who had recovered from COVID-19. The sequenced sample consisted of peripheral blood.

The CDR3 protein is CASSQGIHRQGVGETQYF. CDR3 in DNA: TGTGCCAGCAGCCAAGGAATACATAGACAGGGGGTCGGTGAGACCCAGTACTTC. The chain joins TRBV14 to TRBJ2-5; 9 bases line up with TRBD1. The ends lost 1 base at V and 5 bases at J; junction bases unmatched: 14. Germline values: CDR1 SGHDN, CDR2 FVKESK. The CDR3 length is 18 residues.